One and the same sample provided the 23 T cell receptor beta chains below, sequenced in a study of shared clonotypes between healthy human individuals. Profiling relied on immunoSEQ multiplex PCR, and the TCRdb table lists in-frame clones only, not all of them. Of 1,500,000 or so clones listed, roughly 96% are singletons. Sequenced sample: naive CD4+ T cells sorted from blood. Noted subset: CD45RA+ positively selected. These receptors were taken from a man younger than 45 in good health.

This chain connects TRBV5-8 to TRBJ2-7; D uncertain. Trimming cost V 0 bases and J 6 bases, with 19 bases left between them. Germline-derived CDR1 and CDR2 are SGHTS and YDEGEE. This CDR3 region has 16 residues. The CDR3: CASSLARLSGNREQYF. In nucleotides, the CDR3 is TGTGCCAGCAGCTTGGCCAGATTGTCTGGGAATCGCGAGCAGTACTTC.

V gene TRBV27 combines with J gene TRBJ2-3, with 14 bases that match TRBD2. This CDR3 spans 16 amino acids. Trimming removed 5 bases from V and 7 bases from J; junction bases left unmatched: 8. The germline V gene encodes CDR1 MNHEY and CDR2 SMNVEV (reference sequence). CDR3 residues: CASSETSGRASHTQYF. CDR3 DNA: TGTGCCAGCAGTGAGACTAGCGGGAGGGCCTCTCATACGCAGTATTTT.

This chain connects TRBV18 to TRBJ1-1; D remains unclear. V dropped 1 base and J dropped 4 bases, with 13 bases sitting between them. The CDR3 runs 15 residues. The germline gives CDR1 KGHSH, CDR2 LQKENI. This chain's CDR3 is CASSPLPGVGTEAFF. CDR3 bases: TGTGCCAGCTCACCACTCCCGGGAGTGGGCACTGAAGCTTTCTTT.

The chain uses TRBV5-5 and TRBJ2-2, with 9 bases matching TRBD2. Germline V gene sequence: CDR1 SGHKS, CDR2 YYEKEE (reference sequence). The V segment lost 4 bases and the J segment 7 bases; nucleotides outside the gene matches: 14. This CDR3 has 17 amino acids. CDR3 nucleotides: TGTGCCAGCAGCCCACGACAGGGAGCGGGAGGTCTCGGGGAGCTGTTTTTT. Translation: CASSPRQGAGGLGELFF.

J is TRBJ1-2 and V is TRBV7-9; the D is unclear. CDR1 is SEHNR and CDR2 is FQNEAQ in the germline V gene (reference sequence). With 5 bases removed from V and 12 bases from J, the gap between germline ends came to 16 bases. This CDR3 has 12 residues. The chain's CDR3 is CASSPEGSMDTF. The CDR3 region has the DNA TGTGCCAGCAGCCCCGAAGGTTCGATGGACACCTTC.

The CDR3 bases are TGTGCCAGCAGTTACACGCTATGGGGGGGCTGGCAGCCCCAGCATTTT. Its protein product is CASSYTLWGGWQPQHF. The chain employs TRBV6-6 and TRBJ1-5; tentatively, D is TRBD1 (6 bases). With 2 bases removed from V and 7 bases from J, the gap between germline ends came to 18 bases. CDR1 is MNHNY and CDR2 is SVGAGI in the germline V gene (reference sequence). CDR3 length: 16 residues.

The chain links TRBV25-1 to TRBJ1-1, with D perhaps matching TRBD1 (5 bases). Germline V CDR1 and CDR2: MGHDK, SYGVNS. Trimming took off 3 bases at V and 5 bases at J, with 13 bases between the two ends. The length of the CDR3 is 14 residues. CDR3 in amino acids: CASSDFGARTEAFF. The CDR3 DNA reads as TGTGCCAGCAGTGACTTTGGGGCGAGGACTGAAGCTTTCTTT.

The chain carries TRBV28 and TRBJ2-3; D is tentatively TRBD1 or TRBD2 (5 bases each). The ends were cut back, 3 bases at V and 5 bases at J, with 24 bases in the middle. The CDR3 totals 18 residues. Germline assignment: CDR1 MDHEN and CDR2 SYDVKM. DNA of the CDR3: TGTGCCAGCAGTTTCCCGCTTTTTGCAGGGACCTCAGTAGATACGCAGTATTTT. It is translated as CASSFPLFAGTSVDTQYF.

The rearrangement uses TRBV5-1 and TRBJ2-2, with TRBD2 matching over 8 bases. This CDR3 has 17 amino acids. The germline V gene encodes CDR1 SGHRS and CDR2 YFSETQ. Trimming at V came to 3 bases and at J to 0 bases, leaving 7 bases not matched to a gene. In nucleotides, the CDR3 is TGCGCCAGCAGCTCTCCGGCGGGAGGAACGAACACCGGGGAGCTGTTTTTT. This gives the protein CASSSPAGGTNTGELFF.

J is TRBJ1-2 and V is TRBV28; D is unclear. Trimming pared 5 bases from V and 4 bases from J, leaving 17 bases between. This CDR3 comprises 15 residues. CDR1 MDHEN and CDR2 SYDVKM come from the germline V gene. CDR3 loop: CASSTPLGRSYGYTF. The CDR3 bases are TGTGCCAGCAGTACACCGCTTGGGCGGAGCTATGGCTACACCTTC.

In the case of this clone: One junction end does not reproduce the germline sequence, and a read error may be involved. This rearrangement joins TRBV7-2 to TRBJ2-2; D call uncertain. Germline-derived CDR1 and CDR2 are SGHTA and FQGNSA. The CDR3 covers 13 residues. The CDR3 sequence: CASSLGPTGELFF. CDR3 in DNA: TGTGCCAGCAGCTTAGGACCTACCGGAGAGCTGTTTTTT.

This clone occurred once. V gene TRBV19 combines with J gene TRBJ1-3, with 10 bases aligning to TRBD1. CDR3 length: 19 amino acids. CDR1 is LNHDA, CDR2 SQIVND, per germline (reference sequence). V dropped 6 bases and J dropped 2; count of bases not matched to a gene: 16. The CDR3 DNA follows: TGTGCCAGTAGCCCGGGACAGGGGAATGGCATCGTAGCTGGAAACACCATATATTTT. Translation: CASSPGQGNGIVAGNTIYF. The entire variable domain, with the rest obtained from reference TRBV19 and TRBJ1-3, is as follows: DGGITQSPKYLFRKEGQNVTLSCEQNLNHDAMYWYRQDPGQGLRLIYYSQIVNDFQKGDIAEGYSVSREKKESFPLTVTSAQKNPTAFYLCASSPGQGNGIVAGNTIYFGEGSWLTVV.

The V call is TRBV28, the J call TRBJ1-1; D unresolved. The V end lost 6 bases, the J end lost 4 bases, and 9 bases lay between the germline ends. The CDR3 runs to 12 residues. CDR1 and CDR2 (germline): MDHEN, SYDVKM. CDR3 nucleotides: TGTGCCAGCAGCTCCCCCATCACTGAAGCTTTCTTT. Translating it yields CASSSPITEAFF. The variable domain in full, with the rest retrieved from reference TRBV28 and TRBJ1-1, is DVKVTQSSRYLVKRTGEKVFLECVQDMDHENMFWYRQDPGLGLRLIYFSYDVKMKEKGDIPEGYSVSREKKERFSLILESASTNQTSMYLCASSSPITEAFFGQGTRLTVV.

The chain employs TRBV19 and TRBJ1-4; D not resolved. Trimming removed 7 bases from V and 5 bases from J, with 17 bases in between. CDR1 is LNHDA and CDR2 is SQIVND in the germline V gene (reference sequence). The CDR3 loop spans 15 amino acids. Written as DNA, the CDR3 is TGTGCCAGTAACCTATCCCCCACGCAGAATGAAAAACTGTTTTTT. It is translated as CASNLSPTQNEKLFF.

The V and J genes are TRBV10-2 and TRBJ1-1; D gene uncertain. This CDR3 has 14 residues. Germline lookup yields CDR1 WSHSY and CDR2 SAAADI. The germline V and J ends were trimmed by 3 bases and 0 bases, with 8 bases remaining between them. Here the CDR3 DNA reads TGCGCCAGCAGTGAAAGAGGGTTGAACACTGAAGCTTTCTTT. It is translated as CASSERGLNTEAFF.

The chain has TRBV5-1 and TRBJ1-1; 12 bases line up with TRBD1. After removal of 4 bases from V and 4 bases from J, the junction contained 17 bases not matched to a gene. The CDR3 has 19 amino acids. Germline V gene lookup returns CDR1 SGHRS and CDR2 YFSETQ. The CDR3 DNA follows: TGCGCCAGCAGCCCGGAACCCTTCCGGGACAGGGGGCTGAGCACTGAAGCTTTCTTT. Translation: CASSPEPFRDRGLSTEAFF.

The CDR3 loop is CASSLKQGAGTQYF. The DNA of the CDR3 is TGTGCCAGCAGCCTTAAGCAGGGTGCTGGGACCCAGTACTTC. This chain joins TRBV14 and TRBJ2-5; D perhaps matches TRBD1 (5 bases). The V end lost 4 bases, the J end lost 7 bases, and 16 bases lay between the germline ends. Per germline, CDR1 SGHDN and CDR2 FVKESK. The CDR3 totals 14 residues.

The CDR3 nucleotides are TGTGCCAGCAGCGACTTCAGGGTTCTGGCCTACGAGCAGTACTTC. Translated, it gives CASSDFRVLAYEQYF. The chain recombines TRBV27 with TRBJ2-7; tentative D call: TRBD1 (5 bases). The CDR3 totals 15 residues. V lost 6 bases to trimming and J lost 2 bases, with 17 bases between them. Looked up from germline, CDR1 is MNHEY and CDR2 is SMNVEV (reference sequence).

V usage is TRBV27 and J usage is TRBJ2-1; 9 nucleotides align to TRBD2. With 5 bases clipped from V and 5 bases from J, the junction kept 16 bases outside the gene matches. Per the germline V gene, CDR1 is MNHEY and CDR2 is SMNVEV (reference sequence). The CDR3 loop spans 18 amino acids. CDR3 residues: CASSRFRPGLASHNEQFF. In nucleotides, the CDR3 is TGTGCCAGCAGTAGATTCAGGCCGGGACTAGCCTCACACAATGAGCAGTTCTTC.

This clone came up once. In nucleotides, the CDR3 is TGTGCCAGCAGCTTATTTCAGCGTCGGTACGAGCAGTACTTC. It yields the protein CASSLFQRRYEQYF. The chain joins TRBV11-2 to TRBJ2-7; D gene uncertain. This CDR3 region has 14 residues. Germline CDR1 SGHAT, CDR2 FQNNGV. Trimming took 2 bases from V and 4 from J, leaving 12 bases between them.

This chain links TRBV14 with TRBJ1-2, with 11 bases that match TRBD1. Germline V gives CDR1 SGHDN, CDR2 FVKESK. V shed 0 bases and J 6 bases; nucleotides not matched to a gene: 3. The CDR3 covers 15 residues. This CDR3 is CASSQDLGQGDGYTF. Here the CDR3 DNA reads TGTGCCAGCAGCCAAGATCTGGGACAGGGGGATGGCTACACCTTC.

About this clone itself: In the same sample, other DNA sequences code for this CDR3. Here the CDR3 DNA reads TGTGCCTGGAGTGTAGCCGGGGAGCTGTTTTTT. It is translated as CAWSVAGELFF. The chain uses TRBV30 and TRBJ2-2; D call uncertain. The CDR3 is 11 amino acids. Deletions cut 0 bases from V and 6 bases from J, with 2 bases between. From germline, CDR1 is GTSNPN and CDR2 SVGIG (reference sequence).

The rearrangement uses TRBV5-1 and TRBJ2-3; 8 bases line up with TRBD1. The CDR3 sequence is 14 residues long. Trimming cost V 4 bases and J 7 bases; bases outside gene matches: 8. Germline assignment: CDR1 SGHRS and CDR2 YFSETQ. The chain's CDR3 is CASSDPGQANTQYF. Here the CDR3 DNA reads TGCGCCAGCAGCGACCCGGGACAGGCTAATACGCAGTATTTT.